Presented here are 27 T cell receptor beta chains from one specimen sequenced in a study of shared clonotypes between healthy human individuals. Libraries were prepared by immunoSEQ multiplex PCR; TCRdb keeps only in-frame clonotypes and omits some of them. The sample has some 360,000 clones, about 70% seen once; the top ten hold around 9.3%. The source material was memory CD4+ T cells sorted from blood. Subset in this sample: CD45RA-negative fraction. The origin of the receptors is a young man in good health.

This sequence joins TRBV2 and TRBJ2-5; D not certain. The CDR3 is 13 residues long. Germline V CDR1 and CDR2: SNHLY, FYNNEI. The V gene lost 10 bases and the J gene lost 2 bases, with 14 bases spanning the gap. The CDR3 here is CATSDALQETQYF. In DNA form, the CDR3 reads TGTGCCACCTCCGATGCTCTTCAAGAGACCCAGTACTTC. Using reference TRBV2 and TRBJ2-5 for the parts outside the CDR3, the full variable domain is EPEVTQTPSHQVTQMGQEVILRCVPISNHLYFYWYRQILGQKVEFLVSFYNNEISEKSEIFDDQFSVERPDGSNFTLKIRSTKLEDSAMYFCATSDALQETQYFGPGTRLLVL.

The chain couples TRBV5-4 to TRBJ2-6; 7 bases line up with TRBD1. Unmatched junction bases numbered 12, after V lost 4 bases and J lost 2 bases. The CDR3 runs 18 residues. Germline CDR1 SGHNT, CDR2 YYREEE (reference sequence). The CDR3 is CASSPNIGQGAGANVLTF. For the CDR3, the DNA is TGTGCCAGCAGCCCCAATATTGGTCAGGGGGCTGGGGCCAACGTCCTGACTTTC.

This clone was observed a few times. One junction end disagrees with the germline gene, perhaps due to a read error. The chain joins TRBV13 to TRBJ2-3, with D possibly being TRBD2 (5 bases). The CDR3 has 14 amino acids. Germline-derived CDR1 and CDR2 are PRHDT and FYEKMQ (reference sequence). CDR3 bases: TGTGCCAGCAGCGTAGGACGGGATGGAGATACGCAGTATTTT. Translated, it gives CASSVGRDGDTQYF.

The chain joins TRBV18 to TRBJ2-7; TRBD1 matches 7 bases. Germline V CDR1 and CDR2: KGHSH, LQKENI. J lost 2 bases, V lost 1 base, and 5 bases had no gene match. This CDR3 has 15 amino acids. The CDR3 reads CASSPLATGTYEQYF. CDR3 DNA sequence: TGTGCCAGCTCACCACTTGCGACAGGGACCTACGAGCAGTACTTC.

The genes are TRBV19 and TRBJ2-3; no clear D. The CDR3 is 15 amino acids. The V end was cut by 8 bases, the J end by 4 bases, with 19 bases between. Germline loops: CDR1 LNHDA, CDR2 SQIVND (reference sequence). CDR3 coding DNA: TGTGCCAGTGGTCCTGGGGTTGGGTTCTCAGATACGCAGTATTTT. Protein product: CASGPGVGFSDTQYF.

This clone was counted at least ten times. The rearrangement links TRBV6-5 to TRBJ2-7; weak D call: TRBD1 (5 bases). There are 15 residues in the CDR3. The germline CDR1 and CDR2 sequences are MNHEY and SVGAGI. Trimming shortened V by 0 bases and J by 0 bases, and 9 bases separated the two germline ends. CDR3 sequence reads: CASSYSQGLSYEQYF. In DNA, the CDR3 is TGTGCCAGCAGTTACTCGCAGGGCCTCTCCTACGAGCAGTACTTC.

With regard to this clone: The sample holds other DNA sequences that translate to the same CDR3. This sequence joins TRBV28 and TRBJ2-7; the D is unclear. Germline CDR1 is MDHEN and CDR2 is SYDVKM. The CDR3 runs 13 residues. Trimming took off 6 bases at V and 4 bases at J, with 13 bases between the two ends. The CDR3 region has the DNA TGTGCCAGCAGGCGTGGGCCCTCGTACGAGCAGTACTTC. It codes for CASRRGPSYEQYF.

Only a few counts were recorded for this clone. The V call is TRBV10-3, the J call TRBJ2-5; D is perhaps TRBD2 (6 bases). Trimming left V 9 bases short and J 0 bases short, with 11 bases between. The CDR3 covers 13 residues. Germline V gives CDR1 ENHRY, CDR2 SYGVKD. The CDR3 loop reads CAIAEGYQETQYF. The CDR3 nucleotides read TGTGCCATTGCGGAGGGGTACCAAGAGACCCAGTACTTC.

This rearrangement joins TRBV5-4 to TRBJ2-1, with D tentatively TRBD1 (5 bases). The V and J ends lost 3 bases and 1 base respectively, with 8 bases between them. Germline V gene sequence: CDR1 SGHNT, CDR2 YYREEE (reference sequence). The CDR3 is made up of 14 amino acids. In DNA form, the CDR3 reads TGTGCCAGCAGCTCCTCAGGGTCCTACAATGAGCAGTTCTTC. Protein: CASSSSGSYNEQFF.

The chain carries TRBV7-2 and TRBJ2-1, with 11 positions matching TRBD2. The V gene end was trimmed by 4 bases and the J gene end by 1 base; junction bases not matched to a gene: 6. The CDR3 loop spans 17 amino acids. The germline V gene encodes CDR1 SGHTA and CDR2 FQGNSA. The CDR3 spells CASSYRLAGLSYNEQFF. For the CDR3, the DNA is TGTGCCAGCAGCTACCGACTAGCGGGGCTTTCCTACAATGAGCAGTTCTTC.

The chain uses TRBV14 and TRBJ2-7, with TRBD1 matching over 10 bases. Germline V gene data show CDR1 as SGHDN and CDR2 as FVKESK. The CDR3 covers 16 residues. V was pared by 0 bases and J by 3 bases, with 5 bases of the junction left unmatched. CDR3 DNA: TGTGCCAGCAGCCAAGACCCGGGACAGGGGCACTACGAGCAGTACTTC. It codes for CASSQDPGQGHYEQYF.

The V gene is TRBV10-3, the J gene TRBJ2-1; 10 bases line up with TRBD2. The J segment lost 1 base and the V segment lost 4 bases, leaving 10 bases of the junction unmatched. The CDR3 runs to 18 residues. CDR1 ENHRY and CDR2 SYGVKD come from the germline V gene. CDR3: CAISGGRLAGGSYNEQFF. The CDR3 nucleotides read TGTGCCATCAGTGGGGGGAGGTTAGCGGGAGGATCCTACAATGAGCAGTTCTTC.

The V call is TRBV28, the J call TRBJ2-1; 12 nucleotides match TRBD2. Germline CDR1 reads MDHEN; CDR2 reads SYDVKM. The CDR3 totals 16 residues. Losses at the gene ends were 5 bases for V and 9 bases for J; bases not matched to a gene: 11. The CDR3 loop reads CASSGNLAGGPVEQFF. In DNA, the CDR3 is TGTGCCAGCAGTGGAAACCTAGCGGGAGGGCCTGTTGAGCAGTTCTTC.

CDR3 sequence: CAWSVDYSNQPQHF. CDR3 DNA: TGTGCCTGGAGTGTAGACTATAGCAATCAGCCCCAGCATTTT. The chain combines TRBV30 with TRBJ1-5; D gene uncertain. The V gene's germline CDR1 is GTSNPN and CDR2 SVGIG (reference sequence). The V gene lost 0 bases and the J gene lost 0 bases, with 6 bases spanning the gap. CDR3 length: 14 residues.

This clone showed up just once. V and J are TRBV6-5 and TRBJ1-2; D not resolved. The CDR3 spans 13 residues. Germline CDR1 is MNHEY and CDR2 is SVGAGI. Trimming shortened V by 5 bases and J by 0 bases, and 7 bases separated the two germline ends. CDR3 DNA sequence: TGTGCCAGCAGTCCAGCCGCTAACTATGGCTACACCTTC. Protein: CASSPAANYGYTF.

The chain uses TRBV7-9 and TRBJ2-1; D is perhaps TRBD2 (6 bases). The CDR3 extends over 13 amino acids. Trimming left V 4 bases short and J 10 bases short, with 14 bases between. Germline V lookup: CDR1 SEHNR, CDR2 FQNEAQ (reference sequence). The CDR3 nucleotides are TGTGCCAGCAGCTACCAAGGGACTCAGGAGCAGTTCTTC. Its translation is CASSYQGTQEQFF.

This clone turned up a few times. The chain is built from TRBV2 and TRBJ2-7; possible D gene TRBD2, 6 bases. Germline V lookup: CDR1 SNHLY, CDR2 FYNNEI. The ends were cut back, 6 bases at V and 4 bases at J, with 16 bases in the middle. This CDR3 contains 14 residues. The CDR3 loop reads CASSLGGFGYEQYF. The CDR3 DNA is TGTGCCAGCAGCCTGGGGGGATTCGGGTACGAGCAGTACTTC.

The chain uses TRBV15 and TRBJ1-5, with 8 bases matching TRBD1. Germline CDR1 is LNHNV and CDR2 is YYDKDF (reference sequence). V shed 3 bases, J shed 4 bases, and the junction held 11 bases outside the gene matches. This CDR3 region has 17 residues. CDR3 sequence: CATSREGQGDSNQPQHF. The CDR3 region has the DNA TGTGCCACCAGCAGGGAAGGACAGGGAGATTCAAATCAGCCCCAGCATTTT.

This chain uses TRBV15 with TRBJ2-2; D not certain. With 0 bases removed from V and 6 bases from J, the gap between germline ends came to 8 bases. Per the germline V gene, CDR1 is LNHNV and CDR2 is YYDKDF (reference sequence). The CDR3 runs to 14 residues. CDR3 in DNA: TGTGCCACCAGCAGAGATCTGGTGGCCGGGGAGCTGTTTTTT. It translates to CATSRDLVAGELFF.

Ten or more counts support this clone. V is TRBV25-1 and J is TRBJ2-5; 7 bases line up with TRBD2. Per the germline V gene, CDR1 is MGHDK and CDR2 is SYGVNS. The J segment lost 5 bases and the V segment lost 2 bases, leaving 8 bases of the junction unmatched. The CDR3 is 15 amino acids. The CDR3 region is CASSEAGGRAETQYF. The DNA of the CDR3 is TGTGCCAGCAGTGAAGCTGGAGGGAGGGCGGAGACCCAGTACTTC.

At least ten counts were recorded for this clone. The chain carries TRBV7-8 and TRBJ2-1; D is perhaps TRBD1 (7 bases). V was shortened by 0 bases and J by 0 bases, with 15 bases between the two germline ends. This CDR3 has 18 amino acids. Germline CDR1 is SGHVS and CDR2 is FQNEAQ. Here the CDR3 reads CASSLARRDSFSYNEQFF. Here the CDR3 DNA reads TGTGCCAGCAGCTTAGCGAGGAGGGACAGCTTCTCCTACAATGAGCAGTTCTTC.

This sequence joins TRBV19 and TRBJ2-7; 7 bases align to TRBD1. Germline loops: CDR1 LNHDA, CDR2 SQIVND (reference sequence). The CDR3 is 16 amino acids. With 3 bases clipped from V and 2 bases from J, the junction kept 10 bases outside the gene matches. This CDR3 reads CASSIARTGSPYEQYF. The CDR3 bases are TGTGCCAGTAGTATTGCGCGGACAGGCTCCCCCTACGAGCAGTACTTC.

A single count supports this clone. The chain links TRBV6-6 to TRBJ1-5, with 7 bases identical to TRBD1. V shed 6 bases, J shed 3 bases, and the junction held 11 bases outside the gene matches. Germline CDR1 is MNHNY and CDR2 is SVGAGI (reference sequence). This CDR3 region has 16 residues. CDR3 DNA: TGTGCCAGCAGGCCCACGACAGGGAGCTACAATCAGCCCCAGCATTTT. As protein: CASRPTTGSYNQPQHF.

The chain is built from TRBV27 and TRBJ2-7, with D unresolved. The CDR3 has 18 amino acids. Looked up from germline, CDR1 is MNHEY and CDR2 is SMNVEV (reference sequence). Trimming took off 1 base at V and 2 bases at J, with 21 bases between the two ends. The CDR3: CASSLFWSNDGGAYEQYF. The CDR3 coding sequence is TGTGCCAGCAGTTTATTCTGGTCTAATGATGGTGGGGCCTACGAGCAGTACTTC.

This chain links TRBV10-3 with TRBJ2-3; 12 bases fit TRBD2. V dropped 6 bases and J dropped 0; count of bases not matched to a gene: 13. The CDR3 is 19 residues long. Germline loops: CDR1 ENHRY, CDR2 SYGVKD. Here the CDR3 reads CAIRMTSGSLDTSTDTQYF. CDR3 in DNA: TGTGCCATCAGGATGACTAGCGGGAGCCTCGATACTAGCACAGATACGCAGTATTTT.

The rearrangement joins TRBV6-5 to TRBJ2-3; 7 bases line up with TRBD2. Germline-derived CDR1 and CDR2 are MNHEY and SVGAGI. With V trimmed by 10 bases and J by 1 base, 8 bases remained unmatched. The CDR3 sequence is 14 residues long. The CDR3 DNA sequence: TGTGCCACCCGACTAGCCACCCGCACAGATACGCAGTATTTT. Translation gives CATRLATRTDTQYF.

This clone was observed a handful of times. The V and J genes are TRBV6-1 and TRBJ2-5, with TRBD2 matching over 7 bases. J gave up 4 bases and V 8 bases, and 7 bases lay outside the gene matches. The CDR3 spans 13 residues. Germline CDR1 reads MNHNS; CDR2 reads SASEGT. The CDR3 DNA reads TGTGCCAGCGGGGGACGGGGGGTAGAGACCCAGTACTTC. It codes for CASGGRGVETQYF.